These T cell receptor beta chains were read from a single sample in a study of spatial heterogeneity in lung cancer. TCRdb fed the 5' RACE reads into MiXCR, producing one record per CDR3 protein. Of 75,000 or so distinct CDR3 sequences listed, under 8.5% are singletons. The sample here was PBMCs, taken at surgery. The receptors stem from a male donor with early-stage non-small cell lung cancer. The CDR3 runs from the conserved cysteine through the conserved F or W. D genes are given only for firm matches. A row's size may be missing; if present it is once, few, many or a size class.

size,J,D,V,DNA,CDR3
few,TRBJ2-2,TRBD2,TRBV12-5,TGTGCTAGTGGTCAGGGACTAGCGGGCACCGGGGAGCTGTTTTTT,CASGQGLAGTGELFF
many,TRBJ2-7,-,TRBV9,TGTGCCAGCAGCGTAGGTGCGGGACCCTACGAGCAGTACTTC,CASSVGAGPYEQYF
many,TRBJ2-2,-,TRBV6-2/TRBV6-3,TGTGCCAGCAGCAATCACGGGGAGCTGTTTTTT,CASSNHGELFF
many,TRBJ2-5,-,TRBV29-1,TGCAGCGTTGAACAGGGGGGAGTGGGAGAGACCCAGTACTTC,CSVEQGGVGETQYF
many,TRBJ1-1,-,TRBV29-1,TGCAGCGTTGAAGACAGGTTCACTGAAGCTTTCTTT,CSVEDRFTEAFF
-,TRBJ1-1,-,TRBV2,TGTGCCAGCAGTGAGGAAGGACGTGGGACTGAAGCTTTCTTT,CASSEEGRGTEAFF
many,TRBJ2-2,TRBD2,TRBV29-1,TGCAGCGTTCCTCTTTGGGCAGCGGGAGAAACGGGGGAGCTGTTTTTT,CSVPLWAAGETGELFF
many,TRBJ2-5,TRBD1,TRBV7-9,TGTGCCAGCAGCCTCGACAGGGGGCATGAGACCCAGTACTTC,CASSLDRGHETQYF
many,TRBJ2-7,-,TRBV5-8,TGTGCCAGCAGCCCAGGGTTTCGGAACGAGCAGTACTTC,CASSPGFRNEQYF
few,TRBJ2-7,TRBD2,TRBV4-2,TGTGCCAGCAGCCTAGGACTAGCGGGACCGTACGAGCAGTACTTC,CASSLGLAGPYEQYF
many,TRBJ1-1,-,TRBV5-1,TGCGCCAGCAGCTTGGAGGGGCTCAACACTGAAGCTTTCTTT,CASSLEGLNTEAFF
many,TRBJ1-2,-,TRBV3-1,TGTGCCAGCAGCCAAGTCGGAATCGGCTATGGCTACACCTTC,CASSQVGIGYGYTF
few,TRBJ2-1,-,TRBV6-5,TGTGCCAGCAGCCCTACTAGGTACAATGAGCAGTTCTTC,CASSPTRYNEQFF
-,TRBJ2-1,-,TRBV7-9,TGTGCCAGCGGAAGGCAGTTATACAATGAGCAGTTCTTC,CASGRQLYNEQFF
-,TRBJ2-2,-,TRBV6-4,TGTGCCAGCAGTGCAGATTTGCGGAACACCGGGGAGCTGTTTTTT,CASSADLRNTGELFF
few,TRBJ1-2,TRBD1,TRBV6-5,TGTGCCAGCCTAACCGCCGGACAGGGACGGAGCTACACCTTC,CASLTAGQGRSYTF
many,TRBJ1-1,-,TRBV6-1,TGTGCCAGCAGTGAAGCGGGATTGAACACTGAAGCTTTCTTT,CASSEAGLNTEAFF
many,TRBJ2-3,TRBD2,TRBV5-1,TGCGCCAGCAGCCCTGGCTGGACTAGCGGGAGCACAGATACGCAGTATTTT,CASSPGWTSGSTDTQYF
many,TRBJ2-3,-,TRBV12-3/TRBV12-4,TGTGCCAGCAGCGCCTGGGGGAAAGGGACAGATACGCAGTATTTT,CASSAWGKGTDTQYF
many,TRBJ2-7,-,TRBV30,TGTGCCTGGAGTGAAGGGACGGGCGAGCAGTACTTC,CAWSEGTGEQYF
many,TRBJ2-1,TRBD1,TRBV12-3/TRBV12-4,TGTGCCAGCACCCCGGGGACAGTCCGGTACAATGAGCAGTTCTTC,CASTPGTVRYNEQFF
many,TRBJ1-2,TRBD1,TRBV7-8,TGTGCCAGCAGCTCCGGACAGGGAGGATGGTATGGCTACACCTTC,CASSSGQGGWYGYTF
many,TRBJ2-5,TRBD2,TRBV29-1,TGCAGCGCCGATAAAGCGGGGGCCCGCCAAGAGACCCAGTACTTC,CSADKAGARQETQYF
many,TRBJ1-2,-,TRBV19,TGTGCCAGTAGTAATCTGGGTACGCTTTCACGCTCTGGAGGCTACACCTTC,CASSNLGTLSRSGGYTF
few,TRBJ1-3,-,TRBV5-4,TGTGCCAGCAGCCCGGGGGGCAACTCTGGAAACACCATATATTTT,CASSPGGNSGNTIYF
-,TRBJ2-1,-,TRBV12-5,TGTGCTAGTGGTTTGGGGTTAGACGCCGTCTTCAATGAGCAGTTCTTC,CASGLGLDAVFNEQFF
-,TRBJ1-2,-,TRBV12-3/TRBV12-4,TGTGCCAGCAGTTCCTTTGGTGGGCCGTCAAACTATGGCTACACCTTC,CASSSFGGPSNYGYTF
-,TRBJ1-2,-,TRBV24-1,TGTGCCACCAGTTACTCAGGAGGGCACCACTATGGCTACACCTTC,CATSYSGGHHYGYTF
many,TRBJ1-2,TRBD1,TRBV7-2,TGTGCCAGCAGCTCGGACAGGGTGGGCTATGGCTACACCTTC,CASSSDRVGYGYTF